The sequence of this TCR beta chain was determined in a study of T cell responses to AZD1222 COVID-19 vaccine. Study results and caveats: Spike as a whole was targeted by vaccine-associated CD4 TCRs, dominant at 160-218 and 743-854.

Note on this clone: The antigen is undetermined.

Assay used: immunoSEQ multiplex PCR; TCRdb lists only in-frame clones, some missing. The sample shows over 120,000 clones, 80% to 95% of them seen only once. Germline CDR1 reads SGHVS; CDR2 reads FQNEAQ. The ends lost 4 bases at V and 7 bases at J; junction bases unmatched: 9. The CDR3 runs 14 residues. The sequences come from peripheral blood, collected on day 0 of AZD1222 vaccination. The source is an adult in good health. The rearrangement links TRBV7-8 to TRBJ1-2, with 7 positions matching TRBD1. The CDR3 spells CASSSGGMFSGYTF. Here the CDR3 DNA reads TGTGCCAGCAGCTCAGGGGGTATGTTCTCTGGCTACACCTTC.